The T cell receptor (beta chain) described here comes from a study of T cells in localized non-small cell lung cancer. General observations from the study: A median of approximately 57 clones ranked among the top 100 in tumor appeared in adjacent lung. The study linked higher blood T cell density to longer overall survival. Highest T cell clonality was seen in uninvolved adjacent lung, surpassing that measured in tumor. Sequencing was restricted to one tumor region; therefore, heterogeneity remains possible.

Only in-frame clones appear in the TCRdb table, and some are missing; sequencing was by immunoSEQ multiplex PCR. The sample lists tens of thousands of clones; roughly 90% were seen once. This clone was recorded once. Its antigen is not identified. V was cut by 1 base and J by 2 bases, with 10 bases left in between. CDR1 SGHTS and CDR2 YDEGEE come from the germline V gene. The CDR3 has 14 amino acids. This clonotype originated in a man aged 40 to 69 with stage I squamous cell lung carcinoma. This specimen was peripheral blood, taken before any cancer treatment. The rearrangement uses TRBV5-8 and TRBJ2-7; no clear D. This chain's CDR3 is CASSLRQVTYEQYF. CDR3 in DNA: TGTGCCAGCAGCTTGAGGCAGGTCACCTACGAGCAGTACTTC.